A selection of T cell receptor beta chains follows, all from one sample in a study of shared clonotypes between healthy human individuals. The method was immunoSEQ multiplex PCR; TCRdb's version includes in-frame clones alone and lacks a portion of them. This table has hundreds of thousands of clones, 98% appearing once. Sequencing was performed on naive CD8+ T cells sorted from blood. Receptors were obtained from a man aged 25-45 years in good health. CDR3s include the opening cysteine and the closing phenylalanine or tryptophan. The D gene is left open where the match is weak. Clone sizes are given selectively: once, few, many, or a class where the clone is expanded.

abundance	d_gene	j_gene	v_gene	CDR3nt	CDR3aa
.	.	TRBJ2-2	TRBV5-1	TGCGCCAGCAGTCCAGGGATCCCAATTACCGGGGAGCTGTTTTTT	CASSPGIPITGELFF
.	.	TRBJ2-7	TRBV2	TGTGCCAGCATCGAGGAAGGGGCATCCTACGAGCAGTACTTC	CASIEEGASYEQYF
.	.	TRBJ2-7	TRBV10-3	TGTGCCATCAATGGACCCCTCGAGCAGTACTTC	CAINGPLEQYF
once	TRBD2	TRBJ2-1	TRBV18	TGTGCCAGCTCACCAATGGTTTCGTCTCTCCGGACTAGCGGGGGGAAACACTCCTACAATGAGCAGTTCTTC	CASSPMVSSLRTSGGKHSYNEQFF
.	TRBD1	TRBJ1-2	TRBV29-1	TGCAGCGTTGGTGGGGACAGCAATGACTATGGCTACACCTTC	CSVGGDSNDYGYTF
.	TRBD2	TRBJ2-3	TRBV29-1	TGCAGCGTTGAAATTCCTAGCGGGATGTACACAGATACGCAGTATTTT	CSVEIPSGMYTDTQYF
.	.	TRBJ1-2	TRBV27	TGTGCCAGCAGATACCCTATGAGGTTCGGCTACACCTTC	CASRYPMRFGYTF
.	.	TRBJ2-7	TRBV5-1	TGCGCCAGCAGCTCCCCCGGCTACTCCTACGAGCAGTACTTC	CASSSPGYSYEQYF
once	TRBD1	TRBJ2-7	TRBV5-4	TGTGCCAGCAGTGGACAGGGGGCCTACGAGCAGTACTTC	CASSGQGAYEQYF
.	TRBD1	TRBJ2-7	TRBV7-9	TGTGCCAGCAGCCAAGTAACAGGGGGCAGTCCCTACGAGCAGTACTTC	CASSQVTGGSPYEQYF
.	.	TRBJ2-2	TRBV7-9	TGTGCCAGCAGCTTAGCTTCTAAAGGCGGGGAGCTGTTTTTT	CASSLASKGGELFF
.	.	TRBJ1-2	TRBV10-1	TGCGCCAGCAGTGAGTCAAGGACGGATCGATATGGCTACACCTTC	CASSESRTDRYGYTF
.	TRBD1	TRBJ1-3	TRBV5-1	TGCGCCAGCAGCCCGGCTCTCAGGGGGCAGTTTGGAAACACCATATATTTT	CASSPALRGQFGNTIYF
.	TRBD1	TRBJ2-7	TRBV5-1	TGCGCCAGCAGCCTCTGGACAGGGAAGGACTACGAGCAGTACTTC	CASSLWTGKDYEQYF
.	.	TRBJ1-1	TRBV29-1	TGCAGCGTTAGGCAGGGAAACACTGAAGCTTTCTTT	CSVRQGNTEAFF
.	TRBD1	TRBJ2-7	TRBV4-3	TGCGCCAGCAGCCAAGATCTGCATCGGGACAGTACCTACGAGCAGTACTTC	CASSQDLHRDSTYEQYF
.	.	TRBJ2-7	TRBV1	TGCACCAGCAGCCAAACTTGTCAGTACTTC	CTSSQTCQYF
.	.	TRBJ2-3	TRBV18	TGTGCCAGCTCACCGGGGGTCGGGACATTTGACACAGATACGCAGTATTTT	CASSPGVGTFDTDTQYF
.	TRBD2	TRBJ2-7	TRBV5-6	TGTGCCAGCAGCTACCCGACTAGCGGGAGTTACGAGCAGTACTTC	CASSYPTSGSYEQYF
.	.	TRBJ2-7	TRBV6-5	TGTGCCAGCAGTCTCGGGCGGGGCCGTGAGCAGTACTTC	CASSLGRGREQYF
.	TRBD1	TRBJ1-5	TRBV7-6	TGTGCCAGCAGCTTGAAGACAGGGACACAGCCCCAGCATTTT	CASSLKTGTQPQHF
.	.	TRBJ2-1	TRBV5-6	TGTGCCAGCAGCTCATACTCCTATGAGCAGTTCTTC	CASSSYSYEQFF
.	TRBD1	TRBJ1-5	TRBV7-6	TGTGCCAGCAGCTTAAATGCAGGGGGCGAGGACAGCAATCAGCCCCAGCATTTT	CASSLNAGGEDSNQPQHF
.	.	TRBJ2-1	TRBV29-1	TGCAGCGTTACGTCTGGCGAAGTCTACAATGAGCAGTTCTTC	CSVTSGEVYNEQFF
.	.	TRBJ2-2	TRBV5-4	TGTGCCAGCAGGGTAGAGAACACCGGGGAGCTGTTTTTT	CASRVENTGELFF
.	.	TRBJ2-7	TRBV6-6	TGTGCCAGCAGTCTAGGTAGCTCCTACGAGCAGTACTTC	CASSLGSSYEQYF
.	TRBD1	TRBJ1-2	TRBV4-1	TGCGCCAGCAGCCAAAAAGAGGACAGGGTAAACTATGGCTACACCTTC	CASSQKEDRVNYGYTF
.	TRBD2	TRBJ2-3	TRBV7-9	TGTGCCAGCAGCCCTATCAGCGGGGTGGCAGATACGCAGTATTTT	CASSPISGVADTQYF
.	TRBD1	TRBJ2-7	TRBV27	TGTGCCAGCAGTTTAACCGGCGAGGGACAGGGGGCAGGGTACGAGCAGTACTTC	CASSLTGEGQGAGYEQYF
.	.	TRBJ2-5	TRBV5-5	TGTGCCAGCAGCTTGTACGGGAAAGAGACCCAGTACTTC	CASSLYGKETQYF
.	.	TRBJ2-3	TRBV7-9	TGTGCCAGCAGCGGCCCGGGGGGCGCGTACACAGATACGCAGTATTTT	CASSGPGGAYTDTQYF
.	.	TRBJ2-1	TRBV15	TGTGCCACCAGCAGAGCTATCCTAACCGAGGGGCAGTTCTTC	CATSRAILTEGQFF
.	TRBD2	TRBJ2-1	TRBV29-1	TGCAGCGTTCGATGGACTAGCGGGATCAATGAGCAGTTCTTC	CSVRWTSGINEQFF
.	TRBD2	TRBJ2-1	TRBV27	TGTGCCAGCAGTCTCTCCGGCGCGGGGGGGGATGAGCAGTTCTTC	CASSLSGAGGDEQFF
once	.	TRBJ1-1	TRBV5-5	TGTGCCAGCAGCTTGGGGATAAACACTGAAGCTTTCTTT	CASSLGINTEAFF
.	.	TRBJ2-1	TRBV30	TGTGCCTGGAGGGGAGGTTGGGTGAATGAGCAGTTCTTC	CAWRGGWVNEQFF
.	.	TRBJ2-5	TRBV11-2	TGTGCCAGCAGCTTAGCTTTTACAGGGTTAGAGACCCAGTACTTC	CASSLAFTGLETQYF
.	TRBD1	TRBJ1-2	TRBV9	TGTGCCAGCAGCGTAAGGGACAGGGGTAATGGCTACACCTTC	CASSVRDRGNGYTF
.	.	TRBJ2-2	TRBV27	TGTGCCAGCAGTTTAGGAGCGGCGGGCACCGGGGAGCTGTTTTTT	CASSLGAAGTGELFF
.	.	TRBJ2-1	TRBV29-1	TGCAGCGTTGTTGACAATGAGCAGTTCTTC	CSVVDNEQFF
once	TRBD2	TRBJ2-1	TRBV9	TGTGCCAGCAACATAGCGGGAGGGCCTGAGCAGTTCTTC	CASNIAGGPEQFF
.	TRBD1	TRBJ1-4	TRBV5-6	TGTGCCAGCAGCTGGGGGGACAGTTATTCTGAAAAACTGTTTTTT	CASSWGDSYSEKLFF
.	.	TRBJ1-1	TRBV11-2	TGTGCCAGCAGCTTACCAGGCAGGGACACTGAAGCTTTCTTT	CASSLPGRDTEAFF
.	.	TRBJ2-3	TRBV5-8	TGTGCCAGCAGCTTGTCCCAACGAGGAGGGCAGGATACGCAGTATTTT	CASSLSQRGGQDTQYF
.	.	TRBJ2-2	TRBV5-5	TGTGCCAGCAGCGACCTAGTGGCGGGGGCATCCCGGGAGCTGTTTTTT	CASSDLVAGASRELFF
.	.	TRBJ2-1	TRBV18	TGTGCCAGCTCACCAGGGTCTAGTTCAGCGGCCTATTACAATGAGCAGTTCTTC	CASSPGSSSAAYYNEQFF
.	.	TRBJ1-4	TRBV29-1	TGCAGCGTTGTGACAGCGGAGGATGAAAAACTGTTTTTT	CSVVTAEDEKLFF
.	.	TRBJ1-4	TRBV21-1	TGTGCCAGCAGTCGGTTTGTATACAAGGTGCATAATGAAAAACTGTTTTTT	CASSRFVYKVHNEKLFF
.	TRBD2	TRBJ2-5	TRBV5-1	TGCGCCAGCAGCTTGGGGCTAGCGGGAGAGGAGACCCAGTACTTC	CASSLGLAGEETQYF
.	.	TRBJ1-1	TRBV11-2	TGTGCCAGCAAAATCGGGGGGGCTGAAGCTTTCTTT	CASKIGGAEAFF
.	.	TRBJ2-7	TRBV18	TGTGCCAGCTCACCCAGGGTTTCCGAGCAGTACTTC	CASSPRVSEQYF
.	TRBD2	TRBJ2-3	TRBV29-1	TGCAGCGTTGTAAGAAGTACTAGCGTCACAGATACGCAGTATTTT	CSVVRSTSVTDTQYF
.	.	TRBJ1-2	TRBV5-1	TGCGCCAGCAGCTTGGTCGGAGCAGGATCCGATTATGGCTACACCTTC	CASSLVGAGSDYGYTF
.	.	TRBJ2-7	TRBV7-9	TGTGCCAGCAGCTCTCATCTCCGGCGGGGTGGCTACGAGCAGTACTTC	CASSSHLRRGGYEQYF
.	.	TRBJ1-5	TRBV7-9	TGTGCCAGCAGCTTAGCCCTTGGGGGATATAGCAATCAGCCCCAGCATTTT	CASSLALGGYSNQPQHF
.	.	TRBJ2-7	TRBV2	TGTGCCAGCAGCGTACCGGAGACGGGGAACACCTACGAGCAGTACTTC	CASSVPETGNTYEQYF
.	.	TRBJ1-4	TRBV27	TGTGCCAGCAGTTCCAGGGCCGTCTTTGAAAAACTGTTTTTT	CASSSRAVFEKLFF
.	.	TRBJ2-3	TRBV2	TGTGCCAGCAGTGATCTCGGGGCGCGAGGAGATACGCAGTATTTT	CASSDLGARGDTQYF
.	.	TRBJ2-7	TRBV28	TGTGCCAGCAGTCCGCGGGGACAATCCTACGAGCAGTACTTC	CASSPRGQSYEQYF
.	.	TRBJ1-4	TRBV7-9	TGTGCCAGCGCCAATGCGAATGAAAAACTGTTTTTT	CASANANEKLFF